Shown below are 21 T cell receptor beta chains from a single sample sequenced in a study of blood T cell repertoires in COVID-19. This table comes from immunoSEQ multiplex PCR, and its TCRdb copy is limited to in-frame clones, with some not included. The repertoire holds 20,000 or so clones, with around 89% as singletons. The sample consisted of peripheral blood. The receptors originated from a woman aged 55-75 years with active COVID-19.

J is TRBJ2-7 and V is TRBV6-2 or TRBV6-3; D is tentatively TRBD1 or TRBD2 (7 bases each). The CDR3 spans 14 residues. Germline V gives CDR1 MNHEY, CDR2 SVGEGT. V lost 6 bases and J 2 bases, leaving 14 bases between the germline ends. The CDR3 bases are TGTGCCAGCAGCAGGGGGGGAGGGACCTACGAGCAGTACTTC. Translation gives CASSRGGGTYEQYF.

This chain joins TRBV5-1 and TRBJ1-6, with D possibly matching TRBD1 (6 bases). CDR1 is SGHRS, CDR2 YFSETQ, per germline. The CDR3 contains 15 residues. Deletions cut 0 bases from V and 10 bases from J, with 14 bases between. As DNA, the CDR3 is TGCGCCAGCAGCTTGGGGCAGGGGACGAGATCACCCCTCCACTTT. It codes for CASSLGQGTRSPLHF.

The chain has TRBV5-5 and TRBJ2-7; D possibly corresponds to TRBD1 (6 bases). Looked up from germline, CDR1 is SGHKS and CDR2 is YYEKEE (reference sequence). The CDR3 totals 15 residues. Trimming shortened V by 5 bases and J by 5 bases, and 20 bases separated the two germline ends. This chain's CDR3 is CASRIDRTAANEQYF. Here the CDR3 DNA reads TGTGCCAGCAGAATCGACAGGACCGCAGCTAACGAGCAGTACTTC.

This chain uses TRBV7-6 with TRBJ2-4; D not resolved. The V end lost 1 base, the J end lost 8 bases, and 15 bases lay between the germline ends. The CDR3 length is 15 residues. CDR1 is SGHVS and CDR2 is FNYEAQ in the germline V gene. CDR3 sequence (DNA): TGTGCCAGCAGCTTAGGGTACTCGCCAGAGGACATTCAGTACTTC. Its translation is CASSLGYSPEDIQYF. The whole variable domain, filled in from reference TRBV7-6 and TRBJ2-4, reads GAGVSQSPRYKVTKRGQDVALRCDPISGHVSLYWYRQALGQGPEFLTYFNYEAQQDKSGLPNDRFSAERPEGSISTLTIQRTEQRDSAMYRCASSLGYSPEDIQYFGAGTRLSVL.

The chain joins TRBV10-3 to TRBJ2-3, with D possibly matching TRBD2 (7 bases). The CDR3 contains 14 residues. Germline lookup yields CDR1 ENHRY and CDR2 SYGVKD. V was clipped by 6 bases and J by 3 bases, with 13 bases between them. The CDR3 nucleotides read TGTGCCATCAGAACCGGGGGGCCAACAGATACGCAGTATTTT. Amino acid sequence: CAIRTGGPTDTQYF.

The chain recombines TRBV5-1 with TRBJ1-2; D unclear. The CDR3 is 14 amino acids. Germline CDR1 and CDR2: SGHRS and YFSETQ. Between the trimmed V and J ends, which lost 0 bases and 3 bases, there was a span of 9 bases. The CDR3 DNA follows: TGCGCCAGCAGCTTGGAGCGCGGCTACTATGGCTACACCTTC. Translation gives CASSLERGYYGYTF.

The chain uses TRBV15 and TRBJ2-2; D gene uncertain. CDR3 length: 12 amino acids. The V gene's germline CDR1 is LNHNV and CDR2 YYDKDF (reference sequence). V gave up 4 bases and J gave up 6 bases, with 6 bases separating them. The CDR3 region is CATSNPAGELFF. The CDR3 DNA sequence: TGTGCCACCAGCAACCCAGCCGGGGAGCTGTTTTTT.

CDR3 protein: CASSPRGGDGYTF. In nucleotides, the CDR3 is TGTGCCAGCAGCCCGAGGGGAGGGGATGGCTACACCTTC. The chain employs TRBV5-5 and TRBJ1-2, with a tentative D call TRBD1 (5 bases). V gave up 4 bases and J gave up 6 bases, with 13 bases separating them. The CDR3 is made up of 13 amino acids. Germline-derived CDR1 and CDR2 are SGHKS and YYEKEE (reference sequence).

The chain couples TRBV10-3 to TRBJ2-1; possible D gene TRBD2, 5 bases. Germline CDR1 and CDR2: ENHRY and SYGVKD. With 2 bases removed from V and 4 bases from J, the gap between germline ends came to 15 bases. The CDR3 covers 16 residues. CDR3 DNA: TGTGCCATCAGTGAGCCCGGGTCCGGCGGGTACAATGAGCAGTTCTTC. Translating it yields CAISEPGSGGYNEQFF.

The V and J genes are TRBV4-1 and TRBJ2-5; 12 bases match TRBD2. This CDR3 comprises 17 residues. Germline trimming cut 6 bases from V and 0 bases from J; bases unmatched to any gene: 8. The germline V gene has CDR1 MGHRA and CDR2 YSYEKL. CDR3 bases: TGCGCCAGCAGGTGGGCTAGCGGGGGGGAGTACCAAGAGACCCAGTACTTC. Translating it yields CASRWASGGEYQETQYF.

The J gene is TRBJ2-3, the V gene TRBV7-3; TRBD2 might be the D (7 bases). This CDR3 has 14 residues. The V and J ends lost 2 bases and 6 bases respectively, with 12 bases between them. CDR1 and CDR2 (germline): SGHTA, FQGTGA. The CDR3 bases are TGTGCCAGCAGCTTATTGGGGGGGCAGGATACGCAGTATTTT. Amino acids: CASSLLGGQDTQYF.

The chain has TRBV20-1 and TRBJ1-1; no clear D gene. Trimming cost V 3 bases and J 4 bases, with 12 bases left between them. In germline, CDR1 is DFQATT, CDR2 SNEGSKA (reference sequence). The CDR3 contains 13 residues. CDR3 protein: CSASQGRATEAFF. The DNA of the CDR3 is TGCAGTGCTAGTCAAGGGAGGGCCACTGAAGCTTTCTTT.

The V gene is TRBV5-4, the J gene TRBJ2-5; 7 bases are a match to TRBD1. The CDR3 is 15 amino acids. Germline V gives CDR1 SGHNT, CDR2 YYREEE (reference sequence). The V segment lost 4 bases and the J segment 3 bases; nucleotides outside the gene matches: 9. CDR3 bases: TGTGCCAGCAGCCCAAGACAGGGTCAGAAAGAGACCCAGTACTTC. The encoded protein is CASSPRQGQKETQYF.

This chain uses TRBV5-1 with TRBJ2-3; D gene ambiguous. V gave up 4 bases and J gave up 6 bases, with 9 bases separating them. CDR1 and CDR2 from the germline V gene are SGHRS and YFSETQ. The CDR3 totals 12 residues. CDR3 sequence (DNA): TGCGCCAGCAGCCAAGTCGGGGATACGCAGTATTTT. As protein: CASSQVGDTQYF.

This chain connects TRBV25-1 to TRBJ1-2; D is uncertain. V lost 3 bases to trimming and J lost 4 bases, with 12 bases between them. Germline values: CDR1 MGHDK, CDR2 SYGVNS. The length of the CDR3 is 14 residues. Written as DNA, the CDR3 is TGTGCCAGCAGTGACCCCACGGGGATCTATGGCTACACCTTC. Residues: CASSDPTGIYGYTF.

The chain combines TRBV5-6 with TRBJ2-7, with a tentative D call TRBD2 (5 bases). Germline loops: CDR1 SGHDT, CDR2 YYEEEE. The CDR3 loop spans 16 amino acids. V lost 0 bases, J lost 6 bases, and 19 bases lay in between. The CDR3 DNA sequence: TGTGCCAGCAGCTTGGCTACGGGGATCCAGGTTCGCGAGCAGTACTTC. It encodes CASSLATGIQVREQYF.

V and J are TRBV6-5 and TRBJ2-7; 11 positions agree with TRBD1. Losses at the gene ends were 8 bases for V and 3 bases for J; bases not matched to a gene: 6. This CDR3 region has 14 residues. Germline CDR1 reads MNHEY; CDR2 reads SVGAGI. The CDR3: CASQDRGLVYEQYF. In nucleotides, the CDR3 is TGTGCCAGCCAGGACAGGGGGCTGGTCTACGAGCAGTACTTC.

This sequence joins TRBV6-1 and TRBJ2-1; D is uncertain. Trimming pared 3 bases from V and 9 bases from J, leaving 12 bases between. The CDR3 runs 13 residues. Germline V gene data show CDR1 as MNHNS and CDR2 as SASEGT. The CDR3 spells CASSERSFGEQFF. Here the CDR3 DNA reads TGTGCCAGCAGTGAGCGGTCCTTCGGTGAGCAGTTCTTC.

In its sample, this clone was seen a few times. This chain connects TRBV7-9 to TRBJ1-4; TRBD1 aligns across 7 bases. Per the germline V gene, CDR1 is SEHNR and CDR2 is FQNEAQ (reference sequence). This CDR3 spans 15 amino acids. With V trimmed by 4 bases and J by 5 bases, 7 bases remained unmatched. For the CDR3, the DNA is TGTGCCAGCAGCTCCGGACAGGTCCACAATGAAAAACTGTTTTTT. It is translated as CASSSGQVHNEKLFF.

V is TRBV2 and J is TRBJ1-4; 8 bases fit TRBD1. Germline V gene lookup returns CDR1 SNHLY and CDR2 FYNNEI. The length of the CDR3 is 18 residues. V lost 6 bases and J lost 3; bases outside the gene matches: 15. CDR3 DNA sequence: TGTGCCAGCAGATATAACCGGGACAGGAATCTATCTAATGAAAAACTGTTTTTT. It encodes CASRYNRDRNLSNEKLFF.

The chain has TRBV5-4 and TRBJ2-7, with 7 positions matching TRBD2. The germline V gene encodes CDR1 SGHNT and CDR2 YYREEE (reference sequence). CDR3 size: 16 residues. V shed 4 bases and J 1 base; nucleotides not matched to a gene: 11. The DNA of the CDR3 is TGTGCCAGCAGCGGGTCGTTGGGACTAAGTTCCTACGAGCAGTACTTC. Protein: CASSGSLGLSSYEQYF.